This entry lists 26 T cell receptor beta chains sequenced from one sample in a study of beta chain features in type 1 diabetes. As every portion of the isolated RNA was reverse transcribed, the sequencing read expressed TCRB transcripts. Sequenced by immunoSEQ multiplex PCR; TCRdb stores in-frame clones only, minus some. Counted here are hundreds of thousands of clones, 15% occurring once; the ten biggest clones make up 0.093%. The sequencing input was naive CD4+ T cells from blood. These receptors all stem from a man aged 18-30 years in good health.

Only a few counts were recorded for this clone. V and J are TRBV5-4 and TRBJ2-7; TRBD1 agrees at 7 bases. Per the germline V gene, CDR1 is SGHNT and CDR2 is YYREEE (reference sequence). This CDR3 region has 14 residues. V lost 4 bases to trimming and J lost 2 bases; unmatched junction nucleotides: 6. This CDR3 is CASSAGQAAYEQYF. CDR3 bases: TGTGCCAGCAGCGCAGGACAGGCCGCCTACGAGCAGTACTTC. Combining the CDR3 with reference TRBV5-4 and TRBJ2-7 gives the whole variable domain ETGVTQSPTHLIKTRGQQVTLRCSSQSGHNTVSWYQQALGQGPQFIFQYYREEENGRGNFPPRFSGLQFPNYSSELNVNALELDDSALYLCASSAGQAAYEQYFGPGTRLTVT.

This clone has just a few counts. This rearrangement joins TRBV18 to TRBJ2-3; possible D gene TRBD2, 5 bases. Germline assignment: CDR1 KGHSH and CDR2 LQKENI. The CDR3 length is 14 residues. The V end was cut by 2 bases, the J end by 0 bases, with 6 bases between. The CDR3 sequence is CASSPGLSTDTQYF. DNA for the CDR3: TGTGCCAGCTCACCAGGACTTAGCACAGATACGCAGTATTTT.

The CDR3 sequence is CATKTGPYSGNTIYF. DNA of the CDR3: TGTGCCACCAAGACAGGGCCTTACTCTGGAAACACCATATATTTT. The rearrangement uses TRBV10-3 and TRBJ1-3; TRBD1 matches at 7 bases. Trimming cost V 10 bases and J 0 bases; bases outside gene matches: 9. The CDR3 covers 15 residues. Germline assignment: CDR1 ENHRY and CDR2 SYGVKD.

J is TRBJ1-5 and V is TRBV30; possibly TRBD1 for D (5 bases). The CDR3 is 16 residues long. V was shortened by 0 bases and J by 4 bases, with 16 bases between the two germline ends. Germline CDR1 reads GTSNPN; CDR2 reads SVGIG (reference sequence). The CDR3, as DNA: TGTGCCTGGAGTGTAAGGACCAGGGTCCGAAATCAGCCCCAGCATTTT. Its translation is CAWSVRTRVRNQPQHF.

This clone was counted only a few times. The CDR3 DNA reads as TGCGCCAGCAGCGCCCGCAACACAGATACGCAGTATTTT. Translation: CASSARNTDTQYF. The chain employs TRBV5-1 and TRBJ2-3; D is uncertain. This CDR3 is built from 13 residues. In germline, CDR1 is SGHRS, CDR2 YFSETQ. Trimming pared 4 bases from V and 2 bases from J, leaving 8 bases between.

This clone was found a few times. This chain links TRBV7-2 with TRBJ2-5; 13 bases agree with TRBD2. V gave up 5 bases and J gave up 5 bases; unmatched junction bases: 8. This CDR3 contains 16 residues. Germline V gene lookup returns CDR1 SGHTA and CDR2 FQGNSA. The CDR3 is CASSVTSGRATETQYF. In nucleotides, the CDR3 is TGTGCCAGCAGCGTCACTAGCGGGAGGGCAACGGAGACCCAGTACTTC. Full variable domain (rest looked up from reference TRBV7-2 and TRBJ2-5): GAGVSQSPSNKVTEKGKDVELRCDPISGHTALYWYRQSLGQGLEFLIYFQGNSAPDKSGLPSDRFSAERTGGSVSTLTIQRTQQEDSAVYLCASSVTSGRATETQYFGPGTRLLVL.

The chain links TRBV6-4 to TRBJ2-1; no firm D call. There are 15 residues in the CDR3. Trimming cost V 3 bases and J 0 bases, with 9 bases left between them. In germline, CDR1 is MRHNA, CDR2 SNTAGT. For the CDR3, the DNA is TGTGCCAGCAGTGATGGGCGAAGCTCCTACAATGAGCAGTTCTTC. As protein: CASSDGRSSYNEQFF.

CDR3 sequence reads: CASSGDRAGYGYTF. The DNA for the CDR3 is TGCGCCAGCAGCGGCGACAGGGCAGGATATGGCTACACCTTC. The J gene is TRBJ1-2, the V gene TRBV5-1; 7 bases are shared with TRBD1. Per the germline V gene, CDR1 is SGHRS and CDR2 is YFSETQ. The CDR3 is made up of 14 amino acids. Germline trimming cut 4 bases from V and 5 bases from J; bases unmatched to any gene: 8.

The chain is built from TRBV6-6 and TRBJ2-1; D unclear. The V gene lost 7 bases and the J gene lost 3 bases, with 7 bases spanning the gap. The germline gives CDR1 MNHNY, CDR2 SVGAGI (reference sequence). The CDR3 is 12 residues long. CDR3 residues: CASTQSYNEQFF. The CDR3 DNA reads as TGTGCCAGCACGCAAAGCTACAATGAGCAGTTCTTC.

The rearrangement links TRBV25-1 to TRBJ2-3, with D possibly matching TRBD1 (6 bases). The V and J ends lost 10 bases and 0 bases respectively, with 8 bases between them. This CDR3 is 12 amino acids long. Per the germline V gene, CDR1 is MGHDK and CDR2 is SYGVNS. DNA of the CDR3: TGTGCCACCAGGGGCAGCACAGATACGCAGTATTTT. Translation: CATRGSTDTQYF.

This clone showed up just a few times. The CDR3, as DNA: TGTGCCAGCAGCGCCCTTTACGAGCAGTACTTC. This gives the protein CASSALYEQYF. This chain connects TRBV6-1 to TRBJ2-7; D ambiguous. V lost 6 bases, J lost 4 bases, and 7 bases lay in between. This CDR3 has 11 residues. Per germline, CDR1 MNHNS and CDR2 SASEGT.

The table lists this clone with a few counts. V is TRBV2 and J is TRBJ1-5; a possible D gene is TRBD1 (6 bases). Trimming pared 7 bases from V and 0 bases from J, leaving 19 bases between. This CDR3 has 17 residues. CDR1 is SNHLY and CDR2 is FYNNEI in the germline V gene. CDR3 residues: CASNRRGGRYSNQPQHF. The CDR3 DNA sequence: TGTGCCAGCAACCGAAGGGGGGGTAGGTATAGCAATCAGCCCCAGCATTTT.

The sample holds a few counts of this clone. V usage is TRBV29-1 and J usage is TRBJ2-5; D gene unclear. The ends were cut back, 4 bases at V and 4 bases at J, with 10 bases in the middle. The CDR3 is 12 amino acids. CDR1 and CDR2 from the germline V gene are SQVTM and ANQGSEA. The CDR3 DNA is TGCAGCGTTGGGGCCACCCTAGAGACCCAGTACTTC. It codes for CSVGATLETQYF.

The genes are TRBV10-3 and TRBJ1-1, with D tentatively TRBD1 (5 bases). The CDR3 loop spans 15 amino acids. CDR1 is ENHRY and CDR2 is SYGVKD in the germline V gene. Trimming shortened V by 2 bases and J by 7 bases, and 17 bases separated the two germline ends. In nucleotides, the CDR3 is TGTGCCATCAGTGAGAAACCTGCACGGGGGAGTGAAGCTTTCTTT. Translation: CAISEKPARGSEAFF.

This clone was seen only a few times. The CDR3 spells CAISESTGQHQPQHF. The CDR3, as DNA: TGTGCCATCAGTGAGTCGACGGGACAGCATCAGCCCCAGCATTTT. The chain combines TRBV10-3 with TRBJ1-5, with 7 bases identical to TRBD1. The trim removed 0 bases at V and 5 bases at J, leaving 4 bases unmatched. The CDR3 totals 15 residues. Germline V gene data show CDR1 as ENHRY and CDR2 as SYGVKD.

This chain links TRBV6-1 with TRBJ1-1; D uncertain. The CDR3 runs to 10 residues. From germline, CDR1 is MNHNS and CDR2 SASEGT. Trimming pared 7 bases from V and 6 bases from J, leaving 6 bases between. CDR3 sequence reads: CASKGAEAFF. CDR3 DNA sequence: TGTGCCAGCAAGGGCGCTGAAGCTTTCTTT.

This clone was seen more than once but under ten times. This sequence joins TRBV5-1 and TRBJ2-1; 10 nucleotides line up with TRBD2. The ends lost 4 bases at V and 6 bases at J; junction bases unmatched: 1. In germline, CDR1 is SGHRS, CDR2 YFSETQ. This CDR3 spans 13 amino acids. CDR3 nucleotides: TGCGCCAGCAGCGGGACTAGCGTCAATGAGCAGTTCTTC. Its protein product is CASSGTSVNEQFF.

There are a few counts of this clone. This chain connects TRBV6-5 to TRBJ1-1; D not certain. The CDR3 has 14 amino acids. Germline V gene sequence: CDR1 MNHEY, CDR2 SVGAGI. The V end was cut by 7 bases, the J end by 1 base, with 13 bases between. The CDR3 DNA sequence: TGTGCCAGCACCCTAAAAGTAAGGAACACTGAAGCTTTCTTT. Encoded protein: CASTLKVRNTEAFF.

CDR3 region: CATRAYSTDTQYF. CDR3 nucleotide sequence: TGTGCCACCAGGGCCTACAGCACAGATACGCAGTATTTT. The rearrangement links TRBV6-1 to TRBJ2-3; TRBD1 might be the D (5 bases). CDR1 and CDR2 from the germline V gene are MNHNS and SASEGT. The CDR3 extends over 13 amino acids. With 10 bases removed from V and 0 bases from J, the gap between germline ends came to 11 bases.

A few counts support this clone. The V gene is TRBV2, the J gene TRBJ1-5, with D unclear. Germline V lookup: CDR1 SNHLY, CDR2 FYNNEI. V was trimmed by 4 bases and J by 7 bases, leaving 11 bases between them. CDR3 size: 13 residues. The CDR3 nucleotides are TGTGCCAGCAGTGGGACTTCCGTGCAGCCCCAGCATTTT. Translated, it gives CASSGTSVQPQHF.

The chain employs TRBV5-1 and TRBJ1-2, with D perhaps matching TRBD1 (5 bases). Deletions cut 7 bases from V and 6 bases from J, with 19 bases between. This CDR3 region has 14 residues. Germline-derived CDR1 and CDR2 are SGHRS and YFSETQ. CDR3 in amino acids: CASHLGAGLDGYTF. As DNA, the CDR3 is TGCGCCAGCCACCTTGGCGCAGGGCTAGATGGCTACACCTTC.

This clone has more than one count but fewer than ten. The chain carries TRBV7-9 and TRBJ1-4; 7 bases are shared with TRBD1. Germline CDR1 SEHNR, CDR2 FQNEAQ (reference sequence). The trim removed 5 bases at V and 0 bases at J, leaving 3 bases unmatched. This CDR3 comprises 15 residues. Written as DNA, the CDR3 is TGTGCCAGCAGCCAAGACAGGGCAACTAATGAAAAACTGTTTTTT. Protein sequence: CASSQDRATNEKLFF.

The chain employs TRBV18 and TRBJ1-5; 9 bases align to TRBD1. Germline trimming cut 2 bases from V and 11 bases from J; bases unmatched to any gene: 7. This CDR3 has 14 residues. Per the germline V gene, CDR1 is KGHSH and CDR2 is LQKENI. The CDR3 loop reads CASSPNRGPGSQHF. CDR3 DNA: TGTGCCAGCTCACCAAACAGGGGGCCGGGGTCCCAGCATTTT.

Only a few counts were recorded for this clone. CDR3 protein: CASSGGRASGSGNEQFF. The CDR3 DNA follows: TGCGCCAGCAGCGGGGGGAGGGCTAGCGGGAGTGGGAATGAGCAGTTCTTC. The chain is built from TRBV4-1 and TRBJ2-1, with 10 bases fitting TRBD2. CDR1 is MGHRA, CDR2 YSYEKL, per germline. V trimming: 5 bases; J trimming: 7 bases; junction bases outside the gene matches: 14. The CDR3 totals 17 residues.

The chain recombines TRBV29-1 with TRBJ1-1, with 7 bases lining up with TRBD1. V was pared by 7 bases and J by 4 bases, with 9 bases of the junction left unmatched. The CDR3 contains 13 residues. CDR1 and CDR2 (germline): SQVTM, ANQGSEA. The CDR3 protein is CSAEGQFLTEAFF. The DNA of the CDR3 is TGCAGCGCCGAGGGACAGTTCCTCACTGAAGCTTTCTTT.

The rearrangement links TRBV19 to TRBJ1-1; 7 nucleotides line up with TRBD1. The CDR3 contains 16 residues. J gave up 0 bases and V 10 bases, and 14 bases lay outside the gene matches. Germline CDR1 and CDR2: LNHDA and SQIVND (reference sequence). The CDR3 protein is CATNSQGTTLNTEAFF. The CDR3 coding sequence is TGTGCCACCAATTCACAGGGGACCACCTTGAACACTGAAGCTTTCTTT.